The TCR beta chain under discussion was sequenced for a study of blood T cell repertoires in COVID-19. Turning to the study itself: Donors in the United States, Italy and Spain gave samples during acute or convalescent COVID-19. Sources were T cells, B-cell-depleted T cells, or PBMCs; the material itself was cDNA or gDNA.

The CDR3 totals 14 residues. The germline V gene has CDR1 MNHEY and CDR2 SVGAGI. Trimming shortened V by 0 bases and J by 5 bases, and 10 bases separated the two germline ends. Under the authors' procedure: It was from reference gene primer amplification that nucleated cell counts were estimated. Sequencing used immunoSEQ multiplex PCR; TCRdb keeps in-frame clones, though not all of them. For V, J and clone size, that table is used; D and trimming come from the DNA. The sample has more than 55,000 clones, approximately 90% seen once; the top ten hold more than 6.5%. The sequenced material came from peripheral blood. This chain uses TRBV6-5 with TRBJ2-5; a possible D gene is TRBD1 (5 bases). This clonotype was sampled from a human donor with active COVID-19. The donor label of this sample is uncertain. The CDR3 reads CASSYSRVRETQYF. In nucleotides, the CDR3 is TGTGCCAGCAGTTACTCCAGGGTTCGCGAGACCCAGTACTTC.